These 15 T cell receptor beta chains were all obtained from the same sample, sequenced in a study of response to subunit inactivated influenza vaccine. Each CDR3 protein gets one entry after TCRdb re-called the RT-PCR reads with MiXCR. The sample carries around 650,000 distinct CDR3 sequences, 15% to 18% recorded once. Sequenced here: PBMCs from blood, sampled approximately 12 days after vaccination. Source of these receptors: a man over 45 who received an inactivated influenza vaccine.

For the CDR3, the DNA is TGTGCCAGCAAAGCGGCCGGGGGGGGCACTGAAGCTTTCTTT. Translation: CASKAAGGGTEAFF. This sequence joins TRBV6-1 and TRBJ1-1; D is possibly TRBD1 (5 bases). This CDR3 spans 14 amino acids. CDR1 is MNHNS, CDR2 SASEGT, per germline. V was clipped by 7 bases and J by 4 bases, with 16 bases between them.

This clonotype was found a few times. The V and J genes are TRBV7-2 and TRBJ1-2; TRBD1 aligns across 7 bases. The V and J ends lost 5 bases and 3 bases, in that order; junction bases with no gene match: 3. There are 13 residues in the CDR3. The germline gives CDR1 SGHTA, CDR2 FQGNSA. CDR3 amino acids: CASSPDRDYGYTF. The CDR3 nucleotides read TGTGCCAGCAGCCCAGACAGGGACTATGGCTACACCTTC.

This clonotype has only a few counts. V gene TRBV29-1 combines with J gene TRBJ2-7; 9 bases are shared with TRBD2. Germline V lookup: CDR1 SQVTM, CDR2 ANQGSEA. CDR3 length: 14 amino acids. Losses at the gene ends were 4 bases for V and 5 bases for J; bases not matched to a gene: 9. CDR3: CSVVGAGGPHEQYF. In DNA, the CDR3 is TGCAGCGTTGTAGGGGCGGGAGGGCCGCACGAGCAGTACTTC.

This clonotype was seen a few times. This CDR3 reads CASSFPGAAYEQYF. For the CDR3, the DNA is TGCGCCAGCAGCTTCCCGGGAGCAGCCTACGAGCAGTACTTC. The chain is built from TRBV4-1 and TRBJ2-7; TRBD2 is a possible D gene (6 bases). Germline V CDR1 and CDR2: MGHRA, YSYEKL. CDR3 length: 14 residues. Trimming took off 5 bases at V and 2 bases at J, with 13 bases between the two ends.

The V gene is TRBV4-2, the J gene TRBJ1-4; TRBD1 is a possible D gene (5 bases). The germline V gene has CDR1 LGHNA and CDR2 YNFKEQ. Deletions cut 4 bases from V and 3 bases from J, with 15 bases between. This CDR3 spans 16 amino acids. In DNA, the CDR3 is TGTGCCAGCAGCCGCACTACAGGAATTGCTAATGAAAAACTGTTTTTT. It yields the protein CASSRTTGIANEKLFF.

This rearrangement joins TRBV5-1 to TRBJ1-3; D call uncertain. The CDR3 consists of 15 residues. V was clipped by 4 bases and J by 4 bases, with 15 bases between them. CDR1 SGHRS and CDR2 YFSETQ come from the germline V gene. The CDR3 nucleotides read TGCGCCAGCAGCCCCGGAATGGGTAGGGGAAACACCATATATTTT. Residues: CASSPGMGRGNTIYF.

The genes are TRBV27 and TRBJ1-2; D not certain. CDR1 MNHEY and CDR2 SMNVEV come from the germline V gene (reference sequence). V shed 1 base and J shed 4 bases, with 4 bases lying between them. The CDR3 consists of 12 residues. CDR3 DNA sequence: TGTGCCAGCAGTTTATTCGGCTATGGCTACACCTTC. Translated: CASSLFGYGYTF.

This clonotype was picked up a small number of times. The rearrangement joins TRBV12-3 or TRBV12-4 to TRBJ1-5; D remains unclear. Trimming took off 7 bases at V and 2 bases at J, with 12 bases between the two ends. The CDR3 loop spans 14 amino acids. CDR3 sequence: CASTIGVGNQPQHF. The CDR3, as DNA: TGTGCCAGCACCATCGGGGTCGGCAATCAGCCCCAGCATTTT.

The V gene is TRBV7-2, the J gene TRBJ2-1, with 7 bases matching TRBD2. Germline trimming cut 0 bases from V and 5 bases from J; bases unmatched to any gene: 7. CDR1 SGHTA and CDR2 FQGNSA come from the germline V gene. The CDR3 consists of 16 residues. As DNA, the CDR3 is TGTGCCAGCAGCTTAGCGCGAAGCGGGGTAGACAATGAGCAGTTCTTC. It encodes CASSLARSGVDNEQFF.

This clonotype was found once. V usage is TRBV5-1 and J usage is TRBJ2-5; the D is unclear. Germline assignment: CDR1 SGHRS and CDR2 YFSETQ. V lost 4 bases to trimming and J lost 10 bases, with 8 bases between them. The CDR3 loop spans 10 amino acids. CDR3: CASSPWVQYF. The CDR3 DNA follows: TGCGCCAGCAGCCCCTGGGTCCAGTACTTC.

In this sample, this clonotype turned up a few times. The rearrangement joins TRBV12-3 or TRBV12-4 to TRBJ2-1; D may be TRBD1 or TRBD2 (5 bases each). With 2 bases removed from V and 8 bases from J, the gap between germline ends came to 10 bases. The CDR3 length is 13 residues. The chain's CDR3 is CASSLWGIDEQFF. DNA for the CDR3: TGTGCCAGCAGTTTATGGGGGATCGATGAGCAGTTCTTC.

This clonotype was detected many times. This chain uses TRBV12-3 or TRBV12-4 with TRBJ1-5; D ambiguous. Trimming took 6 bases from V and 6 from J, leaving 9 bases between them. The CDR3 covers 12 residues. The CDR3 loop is CASSLDLQPQHF. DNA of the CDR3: TGTGCCAGCAGCCTCGATCTTCAGCCCCAGCATTTT.

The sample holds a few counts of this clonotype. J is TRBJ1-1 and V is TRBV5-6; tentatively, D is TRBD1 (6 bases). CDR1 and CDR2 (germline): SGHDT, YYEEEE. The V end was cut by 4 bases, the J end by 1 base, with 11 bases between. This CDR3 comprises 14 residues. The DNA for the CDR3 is TGTGCCAGCAGCGGGGGCAAGAAGAACACTGAAGCTTTCTTT. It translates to CASSGGKKNTEAFF.

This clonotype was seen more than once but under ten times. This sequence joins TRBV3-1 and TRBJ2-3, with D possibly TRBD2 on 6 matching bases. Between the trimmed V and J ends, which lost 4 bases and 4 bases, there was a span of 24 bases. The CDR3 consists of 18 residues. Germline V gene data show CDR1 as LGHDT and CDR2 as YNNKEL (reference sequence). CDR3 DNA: TGTGCCAGCAGCCTTTCTTTCAGTTCTGGGGGGAAGGCAGATACGCAGTATTTT. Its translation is CASSLSFSSGGKADTQYF.

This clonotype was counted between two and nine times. CDR3 DNA sequence: TGCGCCAGCAGCTTGGCAGCGGGGGGACGAGAGACCCAGTACTTC. Translated: CASSLAAGGRETQYF. The V and J genes are TRBV5-1 and TRBJ2-5; the match to TRBD2 covers 9 bases. The CDR3 extends over 15 amino acids. CDR1 is SGHRS, CDR2 YFSETQ, per germline. J lost 4 bases, V lost 0 bases, and 4 bases had no gene match.